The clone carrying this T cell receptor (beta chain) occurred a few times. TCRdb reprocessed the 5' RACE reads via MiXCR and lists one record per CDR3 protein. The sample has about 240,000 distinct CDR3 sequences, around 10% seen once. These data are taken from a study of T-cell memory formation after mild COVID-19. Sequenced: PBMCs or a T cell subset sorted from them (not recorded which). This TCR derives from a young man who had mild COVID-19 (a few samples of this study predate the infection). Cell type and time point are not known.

CDR3 coding DNA: TGCGCCAGCAGCGGGGGAAATTCGCTAGAGACCCAGTACTTC. It yields the protein CASSGGNSLETQYF. The chain recombines TRBV5-1 with TRBJ2-5, with D perhaps assigned TRBD1 or TRBD2 (5 bases each). This CDR3 has 14 residues. V lost 4 bases, J lost 4 bases, and 14 bases lay in between. The V gene's germline CDR1 is SGHRS and CDR2 YFSETQ.